The clone carrying this T cell receptor (beta chain) was seen a few times. The sample originates from a study of patients and donors after allogeneic stem cell transplantation. TCRdb called the RT-PCR reads again in MiXCR, with one record for every CDR3 protein. The table has roughly 960,000 distinct CDR3 sequences, roughly 18% seen once. The V end was cut by 2 bases, the J end by 1 base, with 10 bases between. The CDR3 extends over 15 amino acids. Germline V gene lookup returns CDR1 MNHEY and CDR2 SVGAGI. The chain carries TRBV6-5 and TRBJ2-3; a weak D match, TRBD2 (6 bases). Sequencing was performed on blood, either unsorted or a sorted T cell fraction (not recorded which). This clonotype originated in a human donor who was either an allogeneic HSCT recipient or a stem cell or donor lymphocyte infusion donor (not recorded which). It is not recorded whose cells these are; they may come from a transplant donor. The CDR3 region is CASSYAAGRTDTQYF. The CDR3 nucleotides are TGTGCCAGCAGTTACGCCGCGGGACGCACAGATACGCAGTATTTT.